The 16 T cell receptor beta chains in this list originate from one sample, sequenced in a study of metastatic and nonmetastatic thyroid tumors. All patients were treatment-naive before thyroid surgery. TCRdb re-called the PCR reads through MiXCR. Among 64,000 or so clones, around 16% were seen once, and the ten largest hold over 8.5%. Input material: blood. Source of these receptors: a male donor with papillary thyroid cancer or a benign thyroid nodule (not recorded which). Some clones in this sample may be carry-over from other donors' samples.

The V and J genes are TRBV5-6 and TRBJ2-7; D is undetermined. This CDR3 has 14 amino acids. Trimming stripped 1 base from V and 3 bases from J, with 11 bases between. Germline values: CDR1 SGHDT, CDR2 YYEEEE. The CDR3 DNA reads as TGTGCCAGCAGCTTGCCACAGTGGCTCTACGAGCAGTACTTC. As protein: CASSLPQWLYEQYF.

Turning to this clone: One base away lies a much larger clone, so this may be a sequencing read error. Other DNA sequences in this sample translate to the same CDR3. The chain recombines TRBV5-6 with TRBJ1-1; a possible D gene is TRBD1 (6 bases). The CDR3 spans 14 residues. Germline V gives CDR1 SGHDT, CDR2 YYEEEE. The CDR3 here is CASSPTGRDTEAFF. CDR3 sequence (DNA): TGTGCCAGCAGCCCGACCGGGAGGGACACAGAAGCTTTCTTT.

There are many counts of this clone. The CDR3 DNA is TGCGCCAGCAGCTGGCTAGCGGAGAATGAGCAGTTCTTC. Amino acids: CASSWLAENEQFF. The rearrangement links TRBV5-1 to TRBJ2-1; 7 nucleotides agree with TRBD2. V shed 3 bases, J shed 7 bases, and the junction held 4 bases outside the gene matches. Germline CDR1 and CDR2: SGHRS and YFSETQ. CDR3 length: 13 amino acids. The variable domain in full, completed from reference TRBV5-1 and TRBJ2-1, reads KAGVTQTPRYLIKTRGQQVTLSCSPISGHRSVSWYQQTPGQGLQFLFEYFSETQRNKGNFPGRFSGRQFSNSRSEMNVSTLELGDSALYLCASSWLAENEQFFGPGTRLTVL.

This clone has a count of ten or more. The chain is built from TRBV29-1 and TRBJ1-2; the match to TRBD1 covers 11 bases. Germline V gene data show CDR1 as SQVTM and CDR2 as ANQGSEA. The CDR3 length is 18 residues. With 6 bases clipped from V and 3 bases from J, the junction kept 18 bases outside the gene matches. DNA for the CDR3: TGCAGCGTGGAACGACCCGGACAGGGGGCGAGGGTTGACTATGGCTACACCTTC. Its translation: CSVERPGQGARVDYGYTF.

This clone was observed many times. This chain joins TRBV2 and TRBJ2-2; possibly TRBD1 for D (5 bases). V lost 4 bases and J lost 0, with 9 bases in between. The CDR3 is 15 amino acids. The germline V gene has CDR1 SNHLY and CDR2 FYNNEI. Here the CDR3 DNA reads TGTGCCAGCAGTGGCGACAGTACGAACACCGGGGAGCTGTTTTTT. This sequence encodes CASSGDSTNTGELFF.

In this sample, this clone turned up a few times. A much larger clone differs by one base, so this may be a read error. DNA of the CDR3: TGCGCCAGCAGCCGAGATGACGGGGGAGTTACTGAAGCTTTCTTT. Protein product: CASSRDDGGVTEAFF. This chain links TRBV4-3 with TRBJ1-1; D perhaps matches TRBD1 (5 bases). Germline V gene lookup returns CDR1 LGHNA and CDR2 YSLEER. Trimming stripped 4 bases from V and 5 bases from J, with 17 bases between. The CDR3 length is 15 residues.

Notes on this clone: A much larger clone differs by one base, so this may be a read error. This chain uses TRBV24-1 with TRBJ2-5, with TRBD2 matching 15 bases. From germline, CDR1 is KGHDR and CDR2 SFDVKD. The CDR3 totals 19 residues. J was trimmed by 2 bases and V by 8 bases; bases with no gene match: 14. The CDR3 spells CATTVGGLAGGIPQETQYF. In DNA, the CDR3 is TGTGCCACCACTGTAGGAGGACTAGCGGGGGGGATACCTCAAGAGACCCAGTACTTC.

This chain joins TRBV5-1 and TRBJ2-2, with D unresolved. V lost 0 bases and J 1 base, leaving 25 bases between the germline ends. CDR3 length equals 21 residues. From germline, CDR1 is SGHRS and CDR2 YFSETQ. The CDR3 protein is CASSLARYQSDQPKNTGELFF. The CDR3 coding sequence is TGCGCCAGCAGCTTGGCCAGGTACCAATCAGACCAACCTAAGAACACCGGGGAGCTGTTTTTT.

This clone was seen ten or more times. The rearrangement joins TRBV11-2 to TRBJ1-2, with TRBD1 matching 8 bases. Germline assignment: CDR1 SGHAT and CDR2 FQNNGV. CDR3 length: 15 residues. V trimming: 0 bases; J trimming: 4 bases; junction bases outside the gene matches: 4. The CDR3 protein is CASSLDGRGPYGYTF. CDR3 in DNA: TGTGCCAGCAGCTTAGACGGCAGGGGGCCCTATGGCTACACCTTC.

There are many counts of this clone. V gene TRBV30 combines with J gene TRBJ2-3; D unclear. V dropped 7 bases and J dropped 0 bases, with 17 bases sitting between them. CDR1 is GTSNPN and CDR2 is SVGIG in the germline V gene (reference sequence). CDR3 length equals 15 residues. The CDR3 protein is CASKGNSKSTDTQYF. The CDR3 DNA reads as TGTGCCTCAAAAGGAAATTCCAAGAGCACAGATACGCAGTATTTT.

The count of this clone is one. The V and J genes are TRBV5-1 and TRBJ2-3; TRBD2 agrees at 12 bases. V lost 4 bases to trimming and J lost 5 bases; unmatched junction nucleotides: 5. Germline-derived CDR1 and CDR2 are SGHRS and YFSETQ. The CDR3 runs to 15 residues. The CDR3 region is CASSGGLAGLDTQYF. The CDR3 coding sequence is TGCGCCAGCAGCGGAGGACTAGCGGGGTTAGATACGCAGTATTTT. Complete variable domain (other parts from reference TRBV5-1 and TRBJ2-3): KAGVTQTPRYLIKTRGQQVTLSCSPISGHRSVSWYQQTPGQGLQFLFEYFSETQRNKGNFPGRFSGRQFSNSRSEMNVSTLELGDSALYLCASSGGLAGLDTQYFGPGTRLTVL.

The sample holds many counts of this clone. The chain recombines TRBV6-2 or TRBV6-3 with TRBJ2-3; the D gene is possibly TRBD2 (6 bases). Germline lookup yields CDR1 MNHEY and CDR2 SVGEGT. This CDR3 spans 14 amino acids. The V end was cut by 7 bases, the J end by 0 bases, with 11 bases between. The CDR3 here is CASTGEASTDTQYF. The CDR3 DNA reads TGTGCCAGCACGGGGGAGGCTAGCACAGATACGCAGTATTTT.

This clone was counted many times. The rearrangement uses TRBV7-9 and TRBJ1-1; 7 nucleotides match TRBD1. The V gene's germline CDR1 is SEHNR and CDR2 FQNEAQ (reference sequence). Trimming removed 5 bases from V and 5 bases from J; junction bases left unmatched: 11. The CDR3 contains 15 residues. The CDR3 reads CASSPGQGVRTEAFF. The DNA of the CDR3 is TGTGCCAGCAGCCCGGGCCAGGGGGTTCGAACTGAAGCTTTCTTT.

This clone was counted ten times or more. V and J are TRBV2 and TRBJ1-2; TRBD1 matches 8 bases. Germline V lookup: CDR1 SNHLY, CDR2 FYNNEI. The ends lost 8 bases at V and 2 bases at J; junction bases unmatched: 10. The CDR3 has 15 residues. CDR3 DNA: TGTGCCAGCTTGGACAGAGGACAGGGAAACTATGGCTACACCTTC. Protein: CASLDRGQGNYGYTF. Together with reference TRBV2 and TRBJ1-2, the CDR3 gives the full variable domain: EPEVTQTPSHQVTQMGQEVILRCVPISNHLYFYWYRQILGQKVEFLVSFYNNEISEKSEIFDDQFSVERPDGSNFTLKIRSTKLEDSAMYFCASLDRGQGNYGYTFGSGTRLTVV.

This clone showed up many times. This chain uses TRBV7-9 with TRBJ1-4, with TRBD1 matching 10 bases. Germline trimming cut 5 bases from V and 5 bases from J; bases unmatched to any gene: 2. Per germline, CDR1 SEHNR and CDR2 FQNEAQ (reference sequence). This CDR3 is built from 14 residues. CDR3 bases: TGTGCCAGCAGCCAGGGACAGGGGAATGAAAAACTGTTTTTT. Amino acids: CASSQGQGNEKLFF.

This clone was found many times. The CDR3 DNA follows: TGTGCCACCAGCGCAGACCGGAACACTGAAGCTTTCTTT. It encodes CATSADRNTEAFF. V and J are TRBV15 and TRBJ1-1; D remains unclear. V lost 5 bases to trimming and J lost 1 base, with 8 bases between them. CDR3 length equals 13 residues. The germline gives CDR1 LNHNV, CDR2 YYDKDF (reference sequence).